This entry concerns a single T cell receptor beta chain. Its antigen is unidentified. Here immunoSEQ multiplex PCR was the method, and the copy in TCRdb shows in-frame clones only, minus some. The table includes around 7,400 clones, approximately 80% detected once. This CDR3 region has 18 residues. Germline trimming cut 4 bases from V and 5 bases from J; bases unmatched to any gene: 13. Germline V gene lookup returns CDR1 LNHNV and CDR2 YYDKDF (reference sequence). The data are from a study of T cell repertoires in ileal Crohn's disease. Study-wide context: Under 40% were active smokers at surgery; median disease duration was approximately 7.3 years. Operated complications were stricturing disease (approximately 60%) and penetrating disease (about 39%). Overall study results and limits: Compared with non-smokers, active smokers at surgery showed more clonal expansions.

Included were adult ileal or ileocolonic Crohn's patients indicated for ileocolonic resection. This receptor was taken from an adult with Crohn's disease. Material for sequencing was ileal tissue. The chain links TRBV15 to TRBJ2-5, with 13 positions matching TRBD2. The CDR3 coding sequence is TGTGCCACCAGCACTCCGGCGGGGACTAGCGGGATTCGGGAGACCCAGTACTTC. Protein: CATSTPAGTSGIRETQYF.